This T cell receptor beta chain appears in the sequencing data of a study of blood T cells in healthy people across ages (dated by TCRdb to 2014 to 2015). With respect to the entire study: In model experiments, roughly one uniquely barcoded TCR beta cDNA molecule per two T cells was captured by template switching. The donors were split into four age groups: young (average 16 years), middle-aged (about 40), aged (around 67) and long-lived (more than 80). The study analyzed two additional independent replicas of 1 million unique cDNA reads from the same blood draw for two donors, one aged 18 to 29 and one aged 80 or older. Using deep sequencing normalized with unique cDNA molecular identifiers, the study measured how TCR beta repertoire diversity changes with age.

Findings and caveats that apply to the study as a whole: Observed TCR beta diversity per million T cells fell roughly linearly with age, and a significant reduction was already apparent by age roughly 40. Estimates of total diversity from one million sequenced T cells were regarded as lower bounds and underestimates. Because profiling used bulk unsorted PBMCs, naive and antigen-experienced compartments could not be compared conclusively. Compared with the aged group, the long-lived group had more naive CD4+ T cells, fewer expanded clones and increased TCR diversity, suggesting age selection. Donor CMV infection status was unknown, potentially confounding age-related changes in expanded clonotypes. The percentage of naive T cells measured by flow cytometry correlated strongly with observed TCR beta diversity.

Donors were 39 systemically healthy Caucasian individuals from Russia aged roughly 6 to 90 years. Each donor gave approximately 9.3 milliliters of peripheral blood, collected into EDTA-treated Vacutainer tubes. Ficoll-Paque density-gradient centrifugation was used to isolate PBMCs, with at least 6.5 million obtained per sample. Total RNA was extracted from PBMCs with Trizol reagent, with at least 6 micrograms obtained per sample. The percentages of naive CD45RAhigh/CD27high T cells were determined by flow cytometry on a PBMC aliquot from every donor. Library prep was done by 5' RACE. For sequencing, an Illumina HiSeq 2500 was employed. A second PCR of about 7 to 12 cycles was run with a J-beta primer mix and a sample-barcoded 5' primer. A unique molecular identifier was introduced onto each TCR beta cDNA molecule by a template-switch 5' adaptor carrying 12 random nucleotides. At least 2.5 million CDR3-containing paired-end reads were obtained from each sample. First-strand cDNA was synthesized from all RNA with the Mint cDNA synthesis kit, primed by a TRBC-specific oligonucleotide. All cDNA was treated with uracil-DNA glycosylase and then went through a first 18-cycle PCR with the universal primers M1SS and BC2_uni_R. As for how the authors treated the data: For normalization, 1 million high-quality reads, each with a distinct molecular identifier, were randomly selected from each sample. Instead of being binned into consensus sequences, reads that shared molecular identifiers were thrown out. MiTCR, set to a Q25 quality threshold and the strictest error-elimination algorithm, was used for CDR3 identification, clonotype clustering and error correction. A nonparametric unseen species model with Euler transformation was used to estimate a lower bound on total TCR beta diversity. The public reads were quality trimmed at Q25 with fastp and then assembled into clones with MiXCR by TCRdb, keeping productive beta chains. Under each unique CDR3 protein, matching rows form one entry showing the most common genes and DNA. In this record, the V and J calls reflect TCRdb's handling and not the investigators' own analysis. The sample table shows about 930,000 distinct CDR3 sequences, and about 27% are seen once. The top ten constitute roughly 10% of the sample.

Turning to this clonotype: Its antigen is currently not known. With a much larger clone just one base away, this may be a read error.

For this chain, trimming is 4 bases at the V end and 7 bases at the J end, and the number of junction bases without a gene match is 13. Taken from the germline V gene, the CDR1 and CDR2 loops are SGHRS and YFSETQ. The cysteine opens and the phenylalanine closes a CDR3 of 15 amino acids. Only the CDR3 portion is preserved as DNA: 45 bases, with reading frame beginning at the first base. The same specimen was also included in a second study, on T cells of mothers and their children. That second report states: Nine systemically healthy Caucasian individuals, comprising three mothers and their six children, were included as donors. cDNA synthesis used all of the extracted RNA, with around 1.5 ug of RNA in each 15 ul reaction. In the second PCR, sample barcodes and 2-4 random nucleotides were introduced via the M1S primer. More than 8.5 million TCR beta CDR3 reads were obtained from each mother, and 2.5 million to 3.5 million reads were obtained from each child. TCR recombination output is similarly shaped by thymic selection in related and unrelated pairs, with a minor effect exerted by inherited differences. Related mother-child pairs always showed normalized repertoire overlap that was slightly higher than in unrelated mother-child pairs, though the difference was never significant. No persistent microchimeric T cell clones were detected, at a sensitivity of 80 to 100 clones per million clonotypes. To look for features that set related mother-child pairs apart from unrelated individuals, the researchers ran deep NGS to compare the TCR beta repertoires of mothers and children. The mean age was roughly 44 +/- 4 years for the mothers and around 11 +/- 4 years for the children. Libraries were sequenced on Illumina HiSeq 2000 with 100+100 nt paired-end reads after adapter ligation with NEBNext reagents. To prevent cross-contamination, the mother and child libraries were prepared one month apart and sequenced in separate runs. For each donor, between about 500,000 and 2,000,000 distinct TCR beta clonotypes were identified. Naive TCR beta clonotypes were estimated from low-frequency clonotypes matched to each donor's FACS-determined naive share, without sorting.

Sequenced sample: blood. The rearranged segments are TRBV5-1 and TRBJ1-2; TRBD1 lines up with 7 middle nucleotides. This sequence was found in a woman aged 40 to 50 in good health. The DNA sequence is TGCGCCAGCAGCGGAGGGACAGTGGGCGCCGGTGGCTACACCTTC. This sequence encodes CASSGGTVGAGGYTF. The variable domain in full, with residues beyond the CDR3 obtained from the reference TRBV5-1 and TRBJ1-2 genes, is KAGVTQTPRYLIKTRGQQVTLSCSPISGHRSVSWYQQTPGQGLQFLFEYFSETQRNKGNFPGRFSGRQFSNSRSEMNVSTLELGDSALYLCASSGGTVGAGGYTFGSGTRLTVV.